This record covers a single T cell receptor (beta chain). The antigen it binds to is not known. No base quality information exists; no much larger clone differs at one position. Donors were healthy HIV-negative adults with no recently reported acute infections or vaccinations. Only Caucasian adults living in Nashville, Tennessee, USA were represented among the donors. Magnetic negative selection was used to enrich CD4+ T cells, after which naive cells were positively selected on CD45RA and the negative fraction became the memory subset. Blood was collected by leukapheresis, and PBMCs were isolated by Ficoll-Histopaque density gradient centrifugation and then cryopreserved in liquid nitrogen vapor phase. Purity and quantity of every magnetically sorted T cell population were checked by analytical flow cytometry. Genomic DNA was isolated from each sorted fraction and quantified by UV absorbance on a Nanodrop 2000c.

Using the deep immunoSEQ assay, TCR CDR3 regions were amplified from genomic DNA by multiplex PCR. Extracted genomic DNA from each cell subset was spread evenly across all wells of several immunoSEQ 96-well plates, with each plate serving as a replicate. For sorted subsets, each replicate PCR was loaded with 150 to 250 ng genomic DNA, equivalent to about 30,000 T cell genomes. The purified libraries were quantified using a Qubit 3.0 fluorometer, sized with a Bioanalyzer 2100, and then quantified again using the KAPA Library Quantification kit. Each immunoSEQ 96-well plate was sequenced on its own single-read 150-cycle Illumina NextSeq 550 flow cell. As for the original processing: Because only junctional sequences without quality scores were contained in the immunoSEQ output, filtering matching that applied to full-length reads could not be performed. Sequences were annotated with PyIR, a Python wrapper for IgBLAST v1.9, and V/J genes and CDR3 were assigned using IMGT germline references. Reads with weak V/J assignments (E-value above 1e-6), missing CDR3, stop codons, out-of-frame junctions, or ambiguous translated residues were removed. V3J clonotypes were defined as sequences sharing an identical inferred V gene, J gene, and CDR3 amino acid sequence. Percentage overlap between repertoires was computed as shared unique clonotypes divided by the size of the smaller repertoire. RTK rarefaction, the Chao1 estimator, and Recon v2.1 estimates of unobserved clonotypes were used to assess repertoire richness. OLGA was used to compute generation probabilities for all TCRbeta clonotypes that the gDNA method yielded from a handful of donors. Drawn from immuneACCESS, this table holds only the in-frame rearrangements with V and J called that TCRdb kept. Clones are partly lost; checked studies trace under half to an unresolved V gene and leave the rest unexplained. V, J and clone size are those of that table, while D and trimming were read from the DNA. The sample profile shows about 2.4 million clones; more than 80% of them were found once. The top ten clonotypes cover 0.13% to 0.15% of the sample.

The CDR3 runs 19 amino acids, cysteine and phenylalanine included. The CDR3 DNA has 57 bases and is translated from base 1. V is cut back by 5 bases and J by 0 bases, with 15 bases in the junction unmatched. From the germline V gene (reference sequence), CDR1 is GTSNPN and CDR2 is SVGIG. This specimen belongs to a study of shared clonotypes between healthy human individuals (TCRdb year 2020). Context from the whole study: A few men and a couple of women, aged 18 to 49 years, made up the cohort. To increase sequencing depth and limit assay-specific biases, different laboratories used diverse techniques to prepare libraries and sequence TCR repertoires. Blood TCR repertoires of roughly five healthy adults were deeply sequenced to estimate repertoire size and the extent of clonotype sharing between individuals. Per donor, leukapheresis produced somewhere between about 0.85 and 10 billion PBMCs. For each donor, CD4 naive and CD4 memory were each run on three plates, CD8 naive on two plates, and CD8 memory on one plate. Broader findings and caveats from the paper: Compared with non-shared clonotypes, clonotypes shared by all four sorted-subset donors had higher generation probabilities. Sampling was restricted to blood, and TCR repertoires in tissue are likely to differ from TCR repertoires in blood. The genetic and exposure-history diversity represented was limited by the small number of donors. Estimated clonotype richness was generally larger for naive than for memory subsets. Incomplete sequencing was indicated by rarefaction of sorted-subset datasets, despite the large sequencing depth. Pairwise subsampling led to the expectation that sequencing depth would affect the degree of clonotype sharing among donors. Across a few donors, around 5% of naive CD4, 3% to 3.5% of naive CD8, under 2.5% of memory CD4, and 0.4% of memory CD8 clonotypes were shared.

The TCR sequence derives from a man between 18 and 29 years old in good health. Sequenced material: naive CD4+ T cells sorted from blood. This specimen's cell subset or site label, per the study, means: CD45RA+ positively selected. The sequence links TRBV30 to TRBJ2-1; the junction holds 11 bases that match TRBD2. The DNA reads TGTGCCTGGCGCGTACGACCGGGACTAGCGGCGAGCTCCTACAATGAGCAGTTCTTC. It codes for CAWRVRPGLAASSYNEQFF.